Listed here are 27 T cell receptor beta chains from one sample, sequenced in a study of identical twins (dated by TCRdb to 2016 to 2018). The receptor library was made with 5' RACE. The sequencer listed for this sample is Illumina HiSeq 2000. The public reads were reprocessed in TCRdb via fastp at Q25 and MiXCR, keeping in-frame beta chains. One record per CDR3 amino acid sequence lists the most common genes and DNA. This sample has 1.5 million to 2 million distinct CDR3 sequences in its table, and 25% to 35% of those were observed once. Together, the top ten hold around 0.25% of the sample. Sequenced input: cord blood. These receptors came from a newborn girl in good health.

The J gene is TRBJ2-1, the V gene TRBV6-6; TRBD2 aligns across 9 bases. From germline, CDR1 is MNHNY and CDR2 SVGAGI (reference sequence). This CDR3 has 15 residues. V gave up 6 bases and J gave up 7 bases; unmatched junction bases: 10. DNA for the CDR3: TGTGCCAGCAGATCTCTGGCGGGGGGGTGGAATGAGCAGTTCTTC. Its translation: CASRSLAGGWNEQFF.

This chain connects TRBV20-1 to TRBJ2-1; 7 bases match TRBD2. J lost 5 bases, V lost 0 bases, and 4 bases had no gene match. This CDR3 region has 14 residues. Germline V lookup: CDR1 DFQATT, CDR2 SNEGSKA (reference sequence). CDR3 sequence (DNA): TGCAGTGCTAGAGAGGGGGGGGGACACAATGAGCAGTTCTTC. Translated, it gives CSAREGGGHNEQFF.

This chain links TRBV29-1 with TRBJ2-1; 10 bases align to TRBD2. The CDR3 has 14 amino acids. J gave up 2 bases and V 7 bases, and 5 bases lay outside the gene matches. Germline assignment: CDR1 SQVTM and CDR2 ANQGSEA. The CDR3 is CSAKLAGTYNEQFF. The CDR3 DNA is TGCAGCGCTAAACTAGCGGGAACCTACAATGAGCAGTTCTTC.

The table lists this clonotype with a few counts. V usage is TRBV20-1 and J usage is TRBJ2-4; D is undetermined. The DNA end lines up better with TRBJ2-5; the J call may be wrong. From germline, CDR1 is DFQATT and CDR2 SNEGSKA (reference sequence). The CDR3 consists of 14 residues. The CDR3 loop is CSARVGQSLETQYF. CDR3 in DNA: TGCAGTGCTAGAGTCGGGCAGTCCTTAGAGACCCAGTACTTC.

The gene calls are TRBV10-3 and TRBJ2-5; D unresolved. The CDR3 has 12 residues. Trimming cost V 4 bases and J 5 bases, with 8 bases left between them. Per germline, CDR1 ENHRY and CDR2 SYGVKD. CDR3 amino acids: CAISALGETQYF. The CDR3 DNA follows: TGTGCCATCAGTGCGTTGGGGGAGACCCAGTACTTC.

V usage is TRBV20-1 and J usage is TRBJ2-3, with unresolved D. Germline-derived CDR1 and CDR2 are DFQATT and SNEGSKA (reference sequence). V was trimmed by 3 bases and J by 1 base, leaving 8 bases between them. CDR3 length: 13 residues. The CDR3 protein is CSASTWGTDTQYF. Written as DNA, the CDR3 is TGCAGTGCTAGCACCTGGGGCACAGATACGCAGTATTTT.

The V call is TRBV12-3 or TRBV12-4, the J call TRBJ2-2, with no clear D. V was shortened by 3 bases and J by 2 bases, with 10 bases between the two germline ends. The CDR3 runs 15 residues. CDR3 bases: TGTGCCAGCAGTTTTTTTAGGAGTAACACCGGGGAGCTGTTTTTT. Its protein is CASSFFRSNTGELFF.

The DNA for the CDR3 is TGCGCCAGCAGCTCACAGGGGTACCGATTCTACAATGAGCAGTTCTTC. It codes for CASSSQGYRFYNEQFF. V is TRBV5-1 and J is TRBJ2-1; 7 bases align to TRBD1. The junction had 9 bases not matched to a gene; V was cut back by 3 bases and J by 3 bases. Per the germline V gene, CDR1 is SGHRS and CDR2 is YFSETQ. The CDR3 length is 16 residues.

Turning to this clonotype: At one boundary the junction diverges from the germline segment, which might be a read error. This sequence joins TRBV4-1 and TRBJ1-1, with D possibly TRBD1 on 5 matching bases. This CDR3 has 13 amino acids. Germline CDR1 MGHRA, CDR2 YSYEKL. The CDR3 nucleotides read TGCGCCAGCGGCCAAGATGGGGGCACTGAAGCTTTCTTT. Translation: CASGQDGGTEAFF.

The rearrangement uses TRBV10-2 and TRBJ2-1; TRBD2 agrees at 10 bases. Germline V lookup: CDR1 WSHSY, CDR2 SAAADI. CDR3 length equals 16 residues. Trimming at V came to 5 bases and at J to 5 bases, leaving 9 bases not matched to a gene. The CDR3 protein is CASSQIAGGANNEQFF. The DNA for the CDR3 is TGCGCCAGCAGTCAAATAGCGGGAGGCGCCAACAATGAGCAGTTCTTC.

The chain joins TRBV27 to TRBJ2-7; 7 bases map to TRBD2. The V gene's germline CDR1 is MNHEY and CDR2 SMNVEV (reference sequence). Trimming cost V 1 base and J 6 bases; bases outside gene matches: 6. CDR3 length: 14 amino acids. The CDR3 region is CASSLCPREIEQYF. CDR3 nucleotides: TGTGCCAGCAGTTTATGCCCGCGGGAGATCGAGCAGTACTTC.

This clonotype was recorded a few times. This chain links TRBV3-1 with TRBJ2-5, with no clear D. Trimming removed 4 bases from V and 1 base from J, with 10 bases in between. Germline V gives CDR1 LGHDT, CDR2 YNNKEL (reference sequence). The CDR3 runs 14 residues. The CDR3 DNA reads as TGTGCCAGCAGCCTGATCTACTCCCAAGAGACCCAGTACTTC. Translating it yields CASSLIYSQETQYF.

This clonotype turned up a few times. The chain links TRBV20-1 to TRBJ2-1; perhaps D is TRBD1 or TRBD2 (5 bases each). V was clipped by 1 base and J by 7 bases, with 17 bases between them. Germline CDR1 and CDR2: DFQATT and SNEGSKA (reference sequence). The length of the CDR3 is 15 residues. The CDR3 bases are TGCAGTGCTAGAGCTGGGACGGTCAGGTATAATGAGCAGTTCTTC. It codes for CSARAGTVRYNEQFF.

This sequence joins TRBV7-6 and TRBJ2-7; D possibly corresponds to TRBD1 (5 bases). Trimming pared 5 bases from V and 3 bases from J, leaving 14 bases between. This CDR3 has 14 amino acids. Germline V lookup: CDR1 SGHVS, CDR2 FNYEAQ. The CDR3 reads CASSPRETVYEQYF. CDR3 DNA: TGTGCCAGCAGCCCCAGGGAAACAGTCTACGAGCAGTACTTC.

This clonotype was seen a single time. V and J are TRBV3-1 and TRBJ2-3; 8 bases fit TRBD2. The V gene's germline CDR1 is LGHDT and CDR2 YNNKEL (reference sequence). This CDR3 spans 17 amino acids. V trimming: 2 bases; J trimming: 2 bases; junction bases outside the gene matches: 9. The CDR3 loop reads CASSQRPGTSDTDTQYF. In DNA, the CDR3 is TGTGCCAGCAGCCAAAGACCCGGGACTAGTGACACAGATACGCAGTATTTT.

The rearrangement joins TRBV12-3 or TRBV12-4 to TRBJ1-2; D gene unclear. This CDR3 spans 12 amino acids. The V end lost 5 bases, the J end lost 6 bases, and 10 bases lay between the germline ends. CDR3 sequence (DNA): TGTGCCAGCAGTCCAGGATCGAATGGCTACACCTTC. This sequence encodes CASSPGSNGYTF.

The CDR3 coding sequence is TGCAGCGTTGAAAATCTGACAGACACTGAAGCTTTCTTT. Its translation is CSVENLTDTEAFF. The chain joins TRBV29-1 to TRBJ1-1; D may be TRBD1 (5 bases). The CDR3 loop spans 13 amino acids. CDR1 is SQVTM and CDR2 is ANQGSEA in the germline V gene. V lost 2 bases and J 3 bases, leaving 10 bases between the germline ends. Full variable domain (outside the CDR3, taken from reference TRBV29-1 and TRBJ1-1): SAVISQKPSRDICQRGTSLTIQCQVDSQVTMMFWYRQQPGQSLTLIATANQGSEATYESGFVIDKFPISRPNLTFSTLTVSNMSPEDSSIYLCSVENLTDTEAFFGQGTRLTVV.

The CDR3 is CASSHGRDTGELFF. The CDR3 nucleotides are TGTGCCAGCAGCCACGGACGGGACACCGGGGAGCTGTTTTTT. This rearrangement joins TRBV3-1 to TRBJ2-2; D unclear. Germline V lookup: CDR1 LGHDT, CDR2 YNNKEL (reference sequence). Between the trimmed V and J ends, which lost 3 bases and 3 bases, there was a span of 8 bases. This CDR3 has 14 amino acids.

This clonotype appeared a few times. The chain recombines TRBV18 with TRBJ1-4; no clear D. The V end lost 2 bases, the J end lost 5 bases, and 9 bases lay between the germline ends. CDR3 length: 14 amino acids. Per germline, CDR1 KGHSH and CDR2 LQKENI. In DNA form, the CDR3 reads TGTGCCAGCTCACCAAGACCCCGGAATGAAAAACTGTTTTTT. It yields the protein CASSPRPRNEKLFF. The whole variable domain, filled in from reference TRBV18 and TRBJ1-4, reads NAGVMQNPRHLVRRRGQEARLRCSPMKGHSHVYWYRQLPEEGLKFMVYLQKENIIDESGMPKERFSAEFPKEGPSILRIQQVVRGDSAAYFCASSPRPRNEKLFFGSGTQLSVL.

This chain joins TRBV5-1 and TRBJ2-7, with 8 bases that match TRBD1. The CDR3 length is 15 residues. After removal of 0 bases from V and 3 bases from J, the junction contained 5 bases not matched to a gene. Germline assignment: CDR1 SGHRS and CDR2 YFSETQ. CDR3 loop: CASSLGSGGGYEQYF. The CDR3 DNA is TGCGCCAGCAGCTTGGGATCAGGGGGCGGCTACGAGCAGTACTTC.

V gene TRBV2 combines with J gene TRBJ2-3, with 10 bases lining up with TRBD2. The V gene's germline CDR1 is SNHLY and CDR2 FYNNEI. The CDR3 loop spans 15 amino acids. V was clipped by 5 bases and J by 4 bases; unmatched bases: 6. The CDR3 loop reads CASSLPGLAPDTQYF. CDR3 in DNA: TGTGCCAGCAGTCTCCCGGGACTAGCGCCAGATACGCAGTATTTT.

CDR3 coding DNA: TGTGCCAGCAGCCGACCCAGAGGGGACGCCAAAAACATTCAGTACTTC. Translated, it gives CASSRPRGDAKNIQYF. V and J are TRBV7-9 and TRBJ2-4; D might be TRBD1 or TRBD2, each matching 5 bases. Looked up from germline, CDR1 is SEHNR and CDR2 is FQNEAQ (reference sequence). This CDR3 region has 16 residues. V was pared by 5 bases and J by 1 base, with 15 bases between.

The chain joins TRBV3-1 to TRBJ1-5; 9 bases align to TRBD1. Looked up from germline, CDR1 is LGHDT and CDR2 is YNNKEL (reference sequence). The CDR3 is 14 residues long. The V gene end was trimmed by 1 base and the J gene end by 7 bases; junction bases not matched to a gene: 2. The CDR3 nucleotides are TGTGCCAGCAGCCAAGTGACAGGGGGACAGCCCCAGCATTTT. Protein: CASSQVTGGQPQHF.

This clonotype was counted once. A junction boundary mismatches the germline segment, possibly from a read error. This chain connects TRBV7-9 to TRBJ2-3; 7 bases fit TRBD2. The CDR3 totals 15 residues. Germline lookup yields CDR1 SEHNR and CDR2 FQNEAQ (reference sequence). CDR3 protein: CACSFLAGETDTQYF. In nucleotides, the CDR3 is TGTGCCTGCAGCTTTTTGGCGGGAGAGACAGATACGCAGTATTTT.

The V gene is TRBV20-1, the J gene TRBJ2-1, with TRBD1 matching over 7 bases. Per the germline V gene, CDR1 is DFQATT and CDR2 is SNEGSKA (reference sequence). The V and J ends lost 5 bases and 4 bases, in that order; junction bases with no gene match: 8. The CDR3 is 14 residues long. Written as DNA, the CDR3 is TGCAGTGCTCCACCGGGACAGACTTACAATGAGCAGTTCTTC. It specifies CSAPPGQTYNEQFF.

The chain links TRBV7-9 to TRBJ1-1; D might be TRBD1 (5 bases). The CDR3 sequence is 14 residues long. Germline lookup yields CDR1 SEHNR and CDR2 FQNEAQ (reference sequence). With 5 bases removed from V and 0 bases from J, the gap between germline ends came to 10 bases. The CDR3 DNA sequence: TGTGCCAGCAGCACTATGACAGTGAACACTGAAGCTTTCTTT. It codes for CASSTMTVNTEAFF.

This clonotype was seen repeatedly, ten times or more. The J gene is TRBJ2-3, the V gene TRBV29-1; D is undetermined. CDR3 length equals 10 residues. V lost 7 bases and J 8 bases, leaving 10 bases between the germline ends. Per the germline V gene, CDR1 is SQVTM and CDR2 is ANQGSEA. The CDR3 reads CSGAMGTQYF. The CDR3 DNA reads TGCAGCGGCGCAATGGGTACGCAGTATTTT.